This T cell receptor (beta chain) was found in a study of technical replicates of blood from a handful of donors (dated by TCRdb to the late 2010s). This clone came up a few times. This receptor's antigen is unknown. Qualities for individual bases were not recorded, and no much larger clone is one base off. The CDR3 contains 16 residues, cysteine and phenylalanine counted. Just CDR3 DNA is preserved here, 48 bases in frame from base 1. V lost 5 bases and J lost 4 bases, and the count of bases not matched to a germline gene is 15. The germline V gene encodes CDR1 SQVTM and CDR2 ANQGSEA. Library method: the immunoSEQ multiplex PCR assay. TCRdb took this table from immuneACCESS and kept in-frame rearrangements with V and J called. Such tables lack part of the clones; where checked against another copy, unresolved V genes explain under half of the gap, and the rest is unexplained. Across this sample there are 70,000 to 85,000 clones, with about 90% seen only once. Of the sample, 0.27% falls within the top ten clones.

The sequence is built from TRBV29-1 and TRBJ1-1; 8 junctional bases match TRBD1. Input material: T cells isolated from PBMCs. The receptor was isolated from a human donor in good health. CDR3 region: CSVKHGSRGLFTEAFF. The nucleotide sequence reads as follows: TGCAGCGTTAAACACGGTAGCAGGGGGCTTTTCACTGAAGCTTTCTTT.